This TCR beta chain was recorded in a study of blood T cell repertoires in COVID-19. Sequencing used immunoSEQ multiplex PCR; TCRdb keeps in-frame clones, though not all of them. Among more than 250,000 clones, around 88% were seen once, and the ten largest hold about 2.2%. The CDR3 consists of 16 residues. V gave up 5 bases and J gave up 2 bases; unmatched junction bases: 12. CDR1 is SGHVS, CDR2 FQNEAQ, per germline. Input material: peripheral blood. V usage is TRBV7-8 and J usage is TRBJ2-7; 7 bases are shared with TRBD1. The sequence was obtained from a woman aged 25 to 39 who had recovered from COVID-19. As DNA, the CDR3 is TGTGCCAGCAGCGAGTACAGGGTAAGGGGGCCCTACGAGCAGTACTTC. It translates to CASSEYRVRGPYEQYF.